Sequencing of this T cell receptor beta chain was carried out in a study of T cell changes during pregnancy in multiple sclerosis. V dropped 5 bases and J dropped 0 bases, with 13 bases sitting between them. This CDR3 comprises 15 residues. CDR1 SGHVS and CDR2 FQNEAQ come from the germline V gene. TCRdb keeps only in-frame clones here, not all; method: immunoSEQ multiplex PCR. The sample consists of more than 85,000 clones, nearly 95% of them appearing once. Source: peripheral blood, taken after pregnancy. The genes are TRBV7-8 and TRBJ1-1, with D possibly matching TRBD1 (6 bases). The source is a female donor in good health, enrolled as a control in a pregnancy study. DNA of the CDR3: TGTGCCAGCAGCACGCAAGGACAGATGAACACTGAAGCTTTCTTT. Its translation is CASSTQGQMNTEAFF.